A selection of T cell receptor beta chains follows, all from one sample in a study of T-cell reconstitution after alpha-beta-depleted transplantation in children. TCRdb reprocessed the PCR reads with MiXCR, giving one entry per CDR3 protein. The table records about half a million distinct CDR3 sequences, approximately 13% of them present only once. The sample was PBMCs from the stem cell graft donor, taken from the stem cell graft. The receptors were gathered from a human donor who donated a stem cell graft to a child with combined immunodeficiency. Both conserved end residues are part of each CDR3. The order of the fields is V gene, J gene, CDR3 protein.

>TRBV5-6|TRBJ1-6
CASSLGGGLNSPLHF
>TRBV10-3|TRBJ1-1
CACMDRLNSEAFF
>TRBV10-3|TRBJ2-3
CAIKVTDTQYF
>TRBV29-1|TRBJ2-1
CSVEKGPAYNEQFF
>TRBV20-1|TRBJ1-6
CSARDSGQGYNSPLHF
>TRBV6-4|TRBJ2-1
CASSVAGDYNEQFF
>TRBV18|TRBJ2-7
CASSLPTVSYEQYF
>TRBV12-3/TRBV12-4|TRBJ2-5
CASSHRDSQETQYF
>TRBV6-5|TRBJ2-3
CASLPGSLLVDTQYF
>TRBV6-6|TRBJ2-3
CASSWSKDTQYF
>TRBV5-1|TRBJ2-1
CASSFPTGGSKDEQFF
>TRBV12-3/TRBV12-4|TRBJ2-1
CASSKTSGGINEQFF
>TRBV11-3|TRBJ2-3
CASSPTQGTDTDTQYF
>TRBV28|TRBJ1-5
CASSFNQPQHF
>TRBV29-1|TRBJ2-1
CSIDRQGRYNEQFF
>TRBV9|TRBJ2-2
CASSAGINTGELFF
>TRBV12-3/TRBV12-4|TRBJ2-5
CASSPGLAGVSETQYF
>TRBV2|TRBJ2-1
CAGGGHNEQFF
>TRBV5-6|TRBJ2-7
CASSLRVLRGTVDYEQYF
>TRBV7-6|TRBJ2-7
CASSTAGEGSYEQYF
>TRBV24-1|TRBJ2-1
CATSDFGSDRVDEQFF
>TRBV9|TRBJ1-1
CASSVVQANTEAFF
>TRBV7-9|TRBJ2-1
CASSLVRPYNEQFF
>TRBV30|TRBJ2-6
CAWSFSSGANVLTF
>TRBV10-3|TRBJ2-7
CAISESTETYEQYF
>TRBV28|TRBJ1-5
CASSLSPRGDNQPQHF
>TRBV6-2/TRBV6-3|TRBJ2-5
CASSLTEETQYF
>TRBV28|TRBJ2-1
CASWSRGGKNEQFF
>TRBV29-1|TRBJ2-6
CSVGTYRSGANVLTF
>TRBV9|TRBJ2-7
CASSRQGINEQYF
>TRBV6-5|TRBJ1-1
CASSYRGGATEAFF
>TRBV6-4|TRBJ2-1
CASSPRTSGGYNEQFF
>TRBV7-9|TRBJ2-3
CASSYREGRTDTQYF
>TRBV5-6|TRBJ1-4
CASSLGDLEKLFF
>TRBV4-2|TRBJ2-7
CASSRTRLASSYEQYF
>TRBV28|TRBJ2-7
CASRETGTAFIGYEQYF
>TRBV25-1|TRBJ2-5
CASSEWTAQETQYF
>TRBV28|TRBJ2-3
CASSLPSGGHPTQYF
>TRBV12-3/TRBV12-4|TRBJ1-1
CASTQTIRGEAFF
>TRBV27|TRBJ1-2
CASSLAGPGDGYTF
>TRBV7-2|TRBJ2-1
CASSESTVGEQFF
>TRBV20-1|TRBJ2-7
CSASPRDTSYEQYF
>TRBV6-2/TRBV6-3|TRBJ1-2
CASSYWAATNYGYTF
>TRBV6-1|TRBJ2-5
CASSLNPRLAGRETQYF
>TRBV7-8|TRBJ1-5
CASSDGSGPQHF
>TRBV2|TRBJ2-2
CASGRPNTGELFF
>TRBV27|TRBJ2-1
CASSPQGPNEQFF
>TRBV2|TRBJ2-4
CASSQETLTGGKNIQYF